Below are 25 T cell receptor beta chains sequenced from a single sample in a study of T-cell reconstitution after alpha-beta-depleted transplantation in children. As it was prepared, the TCRbeta library received unique molecular identifiers. TCRdb re-analysed the PCR reads in MiXCR, keeping a single row per CDR3 protein. The sample contains around 380,000 distinct CDR3 sequences, approximately 11% of which appear only once. The source material was PBMCs from the stem cell graft donor, sampled from the stem cell graft. The origin of the receptors is a human donor who donated a stem cell graft to a child with acute myeloid leukemia.

V is TRBV7-3 and J is TRBJ2-3; the D call may be TRBD1 or TRBD2 (6 bases each). V gave up 4 bases and J gave up 5 bases, with 13 bases separating them. Germline loops: CDR1 SGHTA, CDR2 FQGTGA. CDR3 size: 14 residues. The CDR3 coding sequence is TGTGCCAGCAGCTCGGGGGCGCATGGAGATACGCAGTATTTT. It translates to CASSSGAHGDTQYF.

The rearrangement uses TRBV4-1 and TRBJ2-7; 7 nucleotides align to TRBD1. Trimming cost V 4 bases and J 0 bases; bases outside gene matches: 6. CDR3 length: 15 amino acids. CDR1 and CDR2 (germline): MGHRA, YSYEKL. The chain's CDR3 is CASSPLWDSSYEQYV. For the CDR3, the DNA is TGCGCCAGCAGCCCACTGTGGGACAGCTCCTACGAGCAGTACGTC.

This clonotype was observed many times. The V gene is TRBV29-1, the J gene TRBJ2-1, with D perhaps TRBD1 (6 bases). Germline V gene sequence: CDR1 SQVTM, CDR2 ANQGSEA. With 4 bases removed from V and 0 bases from J, the gap between germline ends came to 25 bases. The CDR3 length is 19 residues. This CDR3 is CSVAPRPDRLGGSYNEQFF. CDR3 nucleotide sequence: TGCAGCGTTGCCCCACGGCCGGACAGACTTGGAGGCTCCTACAATGAGCAGTTCTTC.

The sample holds many counts of this clonotype. V and J are TRBV6-5 and TRBJ2-2; 11 bases line up with TRBD2. The CDR3 is 14 amino acids. The V gene end was trimmed by 4 bases and the J gene end by 6 bases; junction bases not matched to a gene: 1. Germline CDR1 MNHEY, CDR2 SVGAGI. The CDR3 DNA follows: TGTGCCAGCAGTTTTAGCGGGGGGGCCGGGGAGCTGTTTTTT. The encoded protein is CASSFSGGAGELFF.

The sample holds a few counts of this clonotype. The CDR3 coding sequence is TGCAGTGCTAGAGATTTGCGTGACAGGTACTACGAGCAGTACTTC. It codes for CSARDLRDRYYEQYF. The chain combines TRBV20-1 with TRBJ2-7; a possible D gene is TRBD1 (6 bases). Germline loops: CDR1 DFQATT, CDR2 SNEGSKA (reference sequence). This CDR3 contains 15 residues. The V and J ends lost 0 bases and 3 bases respectively, with 15 bases between them.

This clonotype was detected only a few times. The chain has TRBV20-1 and TRBJ1-4, with D tentatively TRBD1 (5 bases). This CDR3 is built from 14 residues. V gave up 6 bases and J gave up 6 bases, with 17 bases separating them. Germline values: CDR1 DFQATT, CDR2 SNEGSKA (reference sequence). The CDR3: CSAPDKGLHEKLFF. In DNA form, the CDR3 reads TGCAGTGCACCGGACAAGGGGTTGCATGAAAAACTGTTTTTT.

This clonotype was recorded a few times. The chain is built from TRBV27 and TRBJ1-5; TRBD1 is a possible D gene (5 bases). V dropped 5 bases and J dropped 7 bases, with 18 bases sitting between them. Germline values: CDR1 MNHEY, CDR2 SMNVEV (reference sequence). This CDR3 spans 15 amino acids. The CDR3 DNA reads as TGTGCCAGCAGTCCCCCCGGGGGATGGTGGCAGCCCCAGCATTTT. Its translation is CASSPPGGWWQPQHF.

This clonotype has more than one count but fewer than ten. The CDR3 loop is CASRRQDNSPLHF. CDR3 coding DNA: TGTGCCAGCCGAAGACAGGATAATTCACCCCTCCACTTT. The chain combines TRBV2 with TRBJ1-6, with D possibly matching TRBD1 (6 bases). V was shortened by 8 bases and J by 5 bases, with 10 bases between the two germline ends. Germline CDR1 and CDR2: SNHLY and FYNNEI. CDR3 length equals 13 residues.

The chain carries TRBV29-1 and TRBJ2-1; no definite D call. Germline V gene sequence: CDR1 SQVTM, CDR2 ANQGSEA. Trimming shortened V by 3 bases and J by 0 bases, and 9 bases separated the two germline ends. The CDR3 extends over 14 amino acids. CDR3 residues: CSVDGLSSYNEQFF. Here the CDR3 DNA reads TGCAGCGTTGACGGGCTAAGCTCCTACAATGAGCAGTTCTTC.

V is TRBV29-1 and J is TRBJ2-3; 12 nucleotides line up with TRBD2. CDR1 is SQVTM, CDR2 ANQGSEA, per germline. V lost 4 bases, J lost 4 bases, and 6 bases stayed unmatched. The CDR3 is 15 amino acids. In DNA form, the CDR3 reads TGCAGCGTTGGAGAGACTAGCGGGAGACCAGATACGCAGTATTTT. Translating gives CSVGETSGRPDTQYF.

This chain joins TRBV11-1 and TRBJ2-7, with a weak D call TRBD1 (5 bases). The CDR3 spans 20 residues. Germline CDR1 is SGHAT and CDR2 is FQDESV (reference sequence). V lost 1 base and J lost 3, with 28 bases in between. CDR3 residues: CASSLGGTTVVERVVYEQYF. In nucleotides, the CDR3 is TGTGCCAGCAGCTTAGGGGGCACGACAGTTGTAGAAAGGGTGGTCTACGAGCAGTACTTC.

A few counts support this clonotype. V is TRBV5-6 and J is TRBJ2-5; TRBD2 aligns across 9 bases. The germline CDR1 and CDR2 sequences are SGHDT and YYEEEE. Trimming cost V 1 base and J 5 bases; bases outside gene matches: 12. This CDR3 is 17 amino acids long. CDR3 sequence (DNA): TGTGCCAGCAGCTTGTTTGAGGCGGGGGGGCCCTGGGAGACCCAGTACTTC. It yields the protein CASSLFEAGGPWETQYF.

Many counts were recorded for this clonotype. The rearrangement uses TRBV20-1 and TRBJ1-4; no definite D call. The germline V gene has CDR1 DFQATT and CDR2 SNEGSKA (reference sequence). The CDR3 has 13 residues. Trimming removed 7 bases at V and 8 bases at J, with 17 bases between. In DNA form, the CDR3 reads TGCAGTGTTCCGGGATTCCTAGGAGAAAAACTGTTTTTT. Amino acid sequence: CSVPGFLGEKLFF.

The chain has TRBV29-1 and TRBJ2-1; D is unclear. This CDR3 comprises 11 residues. The germline V gene encodes CDR1 SQVTM and CDR2 ANQGSEA. V dropped 8 bases and J dropped 7 bases, with 12 bases sitting between them. CDR3 nucleotide sequence: TGCAGCATACCACGCGCGAATGAGCAGTTCTTC. Translated, it gives CSIPRANEQFF.

The V gene is TRBV6-1, the J gene TRBJ2-7; possible D gene TRBD1, 6 bases. V was trimmed by 6 bases and J by 7 bases, leaving 16 bases between them. Germline-derived CDR1 and CDR2 are MNHNS and SASEGT. The CDR3 runs to 13 residues. This chain's CDR3 is CASRDTGMGEQYV. The CDR3 coding sequence is TGTGCCAGCAGAGACACAGGGATGGGGGAGCAGTACGTC.

This clonotype occurred a few times. The chain combines TRBV12-3 or TRBV12-4 with TRBJ1-2, with 7 bases matching TRBD1. J lost 4 bases, V lost 4 bases, and 3 bases had no gene match. This CDR3 contains 13 residues. The CDR3 DNA follows: TGTGCCAGCAGTTGGGACAGTACCTATGGCTACACCTTC. Translation gives CASSWDSTYGYTF.

The J gene is TRBJ2-1, the V gene TRBV2; TRBD2 might be the D (6 bases). The germline V and J ends were trimmed by 0 bases and 1 base, with 10 bases remaining between them. Germline CDR1 reads SNHLY; CDR2 reads FYNNEI. This CDR3 region has 16 residues. The CDR3 sequence is CASSEARGASYNEQFF. As DNA, the CDR3 is TGTGCCAGCAGTGAAGCGCGCGGGGCTTCCTACAATGAGCAGTTCTTC.

This chain uses TRBV4-1 with TRBJ2-1; TRBD1 might be the D (5 bases). From germline, CDR1 is MGHRA and CDR2 YSYEKL. V was cut by 0 bases and J by 0 bases, with 12 bases left in between. This CDR3 is 17 amino acids long. CDR3 nucleotide sequence: TGCGCCAGCAGCCAAGAAATCGACAGAAGCTCCTACAATGAGCAGTTCTTC. Amino acids: CASSQEIDRSSYNEQFF.

This clonotype was observed many times. The chain couples TRBV5-4 to TRBJ2-5; 12 nucleotides match TRBD2. Trimming took 1 base from V and 5 from J; bases not matched to a gene: 3. The CDR3 extends over 15 amino acids. Germline CDR1 is SGHNT and CDR2 is YYREEE (reference sequence). CDR3 sequence reads: CASSLRTSGVETQYF. The CDR3 region has the DNA TGTGCCAGCAGCTTGAGGACTAGCGGGGTTGAGACCCAGTACTTC.

The V call is TRBV20-1, the J call TRBJ2-2; TRBD1 is a possible D gene (6 bases). CDR1 and CDR2 from the germline V gene are DFQATT and SNEGSKA (reference sequence). Trimming left V 5 bases short and J 0 bases short, with 16 bases between. The CDR3 sequence is 16 residues long. CDR3 in DNA: TGCAGTGCTGTCAAGACCGGGACACCGAACACCGGGGAGCTGTTTTTT. This encodes CSAVKTGTPNTGELFF.

Many counts were recorded for this clonotype. The CDR3 protein is CASSFGQSSGNTIYF. Written as DNA, the CDR3 is TGTGCCAGCAGCTTCGGACAGAGCTCTGGAAACACCATATATTTT. This sequence joins TRBV9 and TRBJ1-3, with D possibly TRBD1 on 6 matching bases. V shed 4 bases and J shed 0 bases, with 11 bases lying between them. The CDR3 consists of 15 residues. Per the germline V gene, CDR1 is SGDLS and CDR2 is YYNGEE.

This clonotype occurred a few times. The chain has TRBV4-1 and TRBJ2-2; D is undetermined. CDR3 size: 16 residues. V lost 8 bases to trimming and J lost 0 bases, with 16 bases between them. Germline loops: CDR1 MGHRA, CDR2 YSYEKL. The CDR3 protein is CASSGSTVANTGELFF. CDR3 nucleotide sequence: TGCGCCAGCTCCGGTTCTACGGTCGCGAACACCGGGGAGCTGTTTTTT.

This clonotype was seen repeatedly, ten times or more. The gene calls are TRBV20-1 and TRBJ2-5; TRBD2 matches 11 bases. J gave up 1 base and V 6 bases, and 4 bases lay outside the gene matches. CDR1 is DFQATT, CDR2 SNEGSKA, per germline (reference sequence). This CDR3 spans 14 amino acids. In DNA form, the CDR3 reads TGCAGTGCCCCGACTAGCGGGATCCAAGAGACCCAGTACTTC. Protein sequence: CSAPTSGIQETQYF.

This clonotype was detected many times. The genes are TRBV5-1 and TRBJ2-2; 8 nucleotides agree with TRBD2. The CDR3 spans 14 residues. From germline, CDR1 is SGHRS and CDR2 YFSETQ. The junction had 9 bases not matched to a gene; V was cut back by 8 bases and J by 6 bases. The CDR3 DNA reads TGCGCCAGTTCTCCGGGACTAGAGTCCGGGGAGCTGTTTTTT. It yields the protein CASSPGLESGELFF.

The chain employs TRBV29-1 and TRBJ1-2, with D perhaps matching TRBD1 (5 bases). Trimming took off 7 bases at V and 0 bases at J, with 15 bases between the two ends. The length of the CDR3 is 14 residues. The germline V gene has CDR1 SQVTM and CDR2 ANQGSEA. The CDR3 DNA sequence: TGCAGCGCACCTACGAGGGGTACTAACTATGGCTACACCTTC. Encoded protein: CSAPTRGTNYGYTF.